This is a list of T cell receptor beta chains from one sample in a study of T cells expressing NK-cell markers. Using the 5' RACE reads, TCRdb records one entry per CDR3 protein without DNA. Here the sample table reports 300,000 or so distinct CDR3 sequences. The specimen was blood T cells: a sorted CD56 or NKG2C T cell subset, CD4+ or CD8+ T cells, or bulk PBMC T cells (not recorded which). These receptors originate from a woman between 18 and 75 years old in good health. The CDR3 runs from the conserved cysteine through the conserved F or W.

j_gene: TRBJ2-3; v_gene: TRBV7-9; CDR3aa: CASSYRGPDTQYF
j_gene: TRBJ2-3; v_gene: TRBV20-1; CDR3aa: CSAKSSTSGQPDTQYF
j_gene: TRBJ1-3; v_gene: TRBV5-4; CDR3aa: CASSLGPSGNTTYF
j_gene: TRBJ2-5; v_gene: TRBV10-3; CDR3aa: CAISEGTGWETQYF
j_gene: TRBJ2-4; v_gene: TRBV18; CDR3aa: CASSPTQNIQYF
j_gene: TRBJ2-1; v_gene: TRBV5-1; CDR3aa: CASSLVELSDDEQFF
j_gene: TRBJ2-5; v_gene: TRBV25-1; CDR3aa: CASSPSRAAQETQYF
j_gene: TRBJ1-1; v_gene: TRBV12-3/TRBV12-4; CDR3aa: CASSLKGFSNTEAFF
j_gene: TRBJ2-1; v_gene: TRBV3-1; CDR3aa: CASSQPGWGLFF
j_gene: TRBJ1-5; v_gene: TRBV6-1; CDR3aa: CASRSTGTYYQHF
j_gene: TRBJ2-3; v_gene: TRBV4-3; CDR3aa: CASSQEGHTDTQYF
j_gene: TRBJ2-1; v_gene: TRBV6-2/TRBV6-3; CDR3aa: CASSDHQTRKKDNEQFF
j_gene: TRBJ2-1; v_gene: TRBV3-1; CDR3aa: CASSPSGSYNEQFF
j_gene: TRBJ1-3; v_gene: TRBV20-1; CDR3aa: CSAQQSGNTIYF
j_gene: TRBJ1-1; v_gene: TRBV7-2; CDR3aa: CASSFSLPARAFF
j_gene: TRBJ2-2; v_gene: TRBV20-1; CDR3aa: CSARVDLATGFTGELFF
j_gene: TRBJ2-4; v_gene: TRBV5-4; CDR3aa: CASSNPGQAGNIQYF
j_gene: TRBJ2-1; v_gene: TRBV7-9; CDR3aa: CASSSRDERGTYNEQFF
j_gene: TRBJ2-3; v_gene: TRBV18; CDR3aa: CASSRITSGGTDTQYF
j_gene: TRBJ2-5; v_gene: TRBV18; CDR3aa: CASSLYQETQYF
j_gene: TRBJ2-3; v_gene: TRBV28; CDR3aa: CASSPPGRFTQYF
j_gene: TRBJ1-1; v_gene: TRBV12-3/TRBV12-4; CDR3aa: CASSLGWGSMNTEAFF
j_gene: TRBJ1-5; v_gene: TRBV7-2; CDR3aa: CASSPQAGNQPQHF
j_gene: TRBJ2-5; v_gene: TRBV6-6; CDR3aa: CASSPPPSQYF
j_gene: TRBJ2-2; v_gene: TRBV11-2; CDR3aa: CASSLVGLADTGELFF
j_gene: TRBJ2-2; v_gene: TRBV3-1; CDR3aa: CASSPGLASGTGELFF
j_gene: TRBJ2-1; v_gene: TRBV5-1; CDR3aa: CASSLGFGTGRNEQFF
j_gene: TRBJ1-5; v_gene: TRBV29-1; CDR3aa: CSVRQGGNQPQHF
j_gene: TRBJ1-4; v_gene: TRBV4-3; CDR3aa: CASSQDLGTGSEKLFF
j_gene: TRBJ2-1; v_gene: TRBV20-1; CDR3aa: CSASGSPLNNEQFF
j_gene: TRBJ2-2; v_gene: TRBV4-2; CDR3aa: CASSRNELGTGELFF
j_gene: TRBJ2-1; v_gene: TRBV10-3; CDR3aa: CAISSPSGTYNEQFF
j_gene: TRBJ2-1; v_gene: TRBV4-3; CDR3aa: CASSQRLAGANEQFF
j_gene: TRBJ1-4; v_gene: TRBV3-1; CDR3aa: CASSQAQRGKLFF
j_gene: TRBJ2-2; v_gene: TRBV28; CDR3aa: CASSPPGNTGELFF
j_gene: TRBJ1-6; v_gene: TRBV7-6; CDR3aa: CASSLDPGQGGRSPLHF
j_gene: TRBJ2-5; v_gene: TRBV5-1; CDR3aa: CASTQDWETQYF
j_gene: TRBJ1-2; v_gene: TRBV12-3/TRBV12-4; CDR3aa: CASNARGSNYGYTF
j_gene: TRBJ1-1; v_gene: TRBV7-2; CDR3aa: CASSSLMDTEAFF
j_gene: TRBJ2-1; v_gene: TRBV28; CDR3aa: CASSSGVNEQFF
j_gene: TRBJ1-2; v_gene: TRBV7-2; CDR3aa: CASSPGQNTNYGYTF
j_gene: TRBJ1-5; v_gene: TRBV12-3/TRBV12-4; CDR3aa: CASSRERQPQHF
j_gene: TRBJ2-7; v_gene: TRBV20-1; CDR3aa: CSASGTATGTYEQYF
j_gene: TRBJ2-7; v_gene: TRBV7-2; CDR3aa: CASSAPRGRDNSYEQYF
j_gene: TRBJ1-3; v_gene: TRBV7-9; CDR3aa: CASSLQGYGNTIYF
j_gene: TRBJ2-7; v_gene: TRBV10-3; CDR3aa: CAIGTTRGGSFHEQYF
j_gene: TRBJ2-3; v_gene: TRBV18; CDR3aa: CASSPTGGAGVTDTQYF
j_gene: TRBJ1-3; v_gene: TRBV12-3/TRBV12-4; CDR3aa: CASSLVRQSSGNTIYF
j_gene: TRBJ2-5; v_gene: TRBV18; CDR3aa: CASSPPQPLGQETQYF
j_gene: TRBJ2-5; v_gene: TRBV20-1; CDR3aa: CSARTSGRALGETQYF
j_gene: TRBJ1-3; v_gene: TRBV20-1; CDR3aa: CSARDDLISGNTIYF
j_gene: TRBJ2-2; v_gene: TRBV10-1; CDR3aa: CASSERGPGELFF
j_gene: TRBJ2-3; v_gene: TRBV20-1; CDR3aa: CSAFPGTGTDTQYF
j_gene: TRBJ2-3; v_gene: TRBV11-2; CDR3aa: CASSPRSDVRATDTQYF
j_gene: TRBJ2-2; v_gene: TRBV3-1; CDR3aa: CASSRDRRGTGELFF
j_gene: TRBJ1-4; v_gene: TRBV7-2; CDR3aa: CASSLLGSPGGGEKLFF